Detailed here is one T cell receptor beta chain. This specimen comes from a study of blood T cell repertoires in COVID-19. TCRdb's copy holds only in-frame clones and misses some; the assay was immunoSEQ multiplex PCR. The sample consists of approximately 390,000 clones, nearly 90% of them appearing once. The CDR3 is 16 residues long. V shed 6 bases and J 4 bases; nucleotides not matched to a gene: 8. CDR1 and CDR2 (germline): MNHEY, SMNVEV (reference sequence). This clonotype was sampled from a woman in her forties with acute COVID-19. Specimen: PBMCs or T cells enriched from blood (not recorded which). This chain joins TRBV27 and TRBJ1-5, with 11 bases fitting TRBD1. The CDR3: CASRPGTGGANQPQHF. Written as DNA, the CDR3 is TGTGCCAGCAGACCAGGGACAGGGGGTGCGAATCAGCCCCAGCATTTT.